The 3 T cell receptor beta chains reported below all come from one sample, sequenced in a study of Graves' ophthalmopathy and Graves' hyperthyroidism. RNA transcripts yielded amplified TCR beta CDR3 regions. RT-PCR with HTBI primers came first, then second-round multiplex PCR. In TCRdb, the multiplex PCR reads were re-called with MiXCR into one record per CDR3 protein. The sample carries roughly 160,000 distinct CDR3 sequences, 30% to 45% recorded once. The sample comprised peripheral blood. These receptors were obtained from a woman aged 40 to 50 with Graves' ophthalmopathy.

This clonotype was detected ten times or more. This chain links TRBV2 with TRBJ2-2, with 10 bases that match TRBD1. The V gene end was trimmed by 6 bases and the J gene end by 3 bases; junction bases not matched to a gene: 4. CDR1 is SNHLY, CDR2 FYNNEI, per germline. The CDR3 runs to 15 residues. CDR3 region: CASRDRGLDTGELFF. The DNA of the CDR3 is TGTGCCAGCAGAGACAGGGGGCTCGACACCGGGGAGCTGTTTTTT. Full variable domain (missing parts from reference TRBV2 and TRBJ2-2): EPEVTQTPSHQVTQMGQEVILRCVPISNHLYFYWYRQILGQKVEFLVSFYNNEISEKSEIFDDQFSVERPDGSNFTLKIRSTKLEDSAMYFCASRDRGLDTGELFFGEGSRLTVL.

The chain combines TRBV15 with TRBJ1-6; a possible D gene is TRBD1 (5 bases). Trimming stripped 7 bases from V and 7 bases from J, with 14 bases between. Looked up from germline, CDR1 is LNHNV and CDR2 is YYDKDF (reference sequence). CDR3 length equals 14 residues. The CDR3 DNA is TGTGCCACCAACGAGGGACTCCGGAATTCACCCCTCCACTTT. Encoded protein: CATNEGLRNSPLHF.

The genes are TRBV6-5 and TRBJ1-1, with 10 positions matching TRBD1. Germline-derived CDR1 and CDR2 are MNHEY and SVGAGI. The CDR3 is 17 amino acids. V was pared by 2 bases and J by 0 bases, with 6 bases of the junction left unmatched. The CDR3 region is CASSYAGTGALNTEAFF. The CDR3 DNA sequence: TGTGCCAGCAGTTACGCCGGGACAGGGGCGCTGAACACTGAAGCTTTCTTT.